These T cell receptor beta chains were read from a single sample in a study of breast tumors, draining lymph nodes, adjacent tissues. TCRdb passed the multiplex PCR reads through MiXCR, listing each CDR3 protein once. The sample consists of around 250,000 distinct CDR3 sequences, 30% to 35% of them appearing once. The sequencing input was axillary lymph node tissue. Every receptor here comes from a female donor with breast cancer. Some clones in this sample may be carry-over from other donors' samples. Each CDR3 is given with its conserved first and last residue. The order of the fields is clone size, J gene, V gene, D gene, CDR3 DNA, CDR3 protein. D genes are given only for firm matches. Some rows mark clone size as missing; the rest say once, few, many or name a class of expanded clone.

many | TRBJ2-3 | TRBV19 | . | TGTGCCAGTAGCACACTACAAAAGTCGGATACGCAGTATTTT | CASSTLQKSDTQYF
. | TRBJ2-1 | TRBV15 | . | TGTGCCACCAGCAGCCTTAATAGCAAGAATGAGCAGTTCTTC | CATSSLNSKNEQFF
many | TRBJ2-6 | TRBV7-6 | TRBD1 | TGTGCCAGCAGCTTAGCGGGACAGGACCTCTCTGGGGCCAACGTCCTGACTTTC | CASSLAGQDLSGANVLTF
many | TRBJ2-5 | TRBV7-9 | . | TGTGCCAGCAGCTTAGCGGGAATTAGCGAGACCCAGTACTTC | CASSLAGISETQYF
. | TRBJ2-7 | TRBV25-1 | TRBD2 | TGTGCCAGCCAAGATACTTCGCGGGGGATCTACGAGCAGTACTTC | CASQDTSRGIYEQYF
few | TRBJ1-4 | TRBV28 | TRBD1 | TGTGCCAGCAGTGTCCGGACAGGGGTCCTTGGGCGTGAAAAACTGTTTTTT | CASSVRTGVLGREKLFF
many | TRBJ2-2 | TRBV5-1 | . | TGCGCCAGCCTAGACTACACCGGGGAGCTGTTTTTT | CASLDYTGELFF
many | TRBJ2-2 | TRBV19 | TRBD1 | TGTGCCAGTAGTATAGTGGGACAGGGGTTCATGGGGGAGCTGTTTTTT | CASSIVGQGFMGELFF
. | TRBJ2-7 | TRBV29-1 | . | TGCAGCTTGGGACTGGGGCTAAACTACTACGAGCAGTACTTC | CSLGLGLNYYEQYF
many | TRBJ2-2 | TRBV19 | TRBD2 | TGTGCCAGTACCCCTAGCGGGAGTGGCACCGGGGAGCTGTTTTTT | CASTPSGSGTGELFF
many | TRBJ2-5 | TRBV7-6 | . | TGTGCCAGCAGCTTAGTAGGTACAAATGACTATAGATACGAGACCCAGTACTTC | CASSLVGTNDYRYETQYF
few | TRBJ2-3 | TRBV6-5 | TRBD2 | TGTGCCAGCAGGCCTCCGGGGGGGACGGATACGCAGTATTTT | CASRPPGGTDTQYF